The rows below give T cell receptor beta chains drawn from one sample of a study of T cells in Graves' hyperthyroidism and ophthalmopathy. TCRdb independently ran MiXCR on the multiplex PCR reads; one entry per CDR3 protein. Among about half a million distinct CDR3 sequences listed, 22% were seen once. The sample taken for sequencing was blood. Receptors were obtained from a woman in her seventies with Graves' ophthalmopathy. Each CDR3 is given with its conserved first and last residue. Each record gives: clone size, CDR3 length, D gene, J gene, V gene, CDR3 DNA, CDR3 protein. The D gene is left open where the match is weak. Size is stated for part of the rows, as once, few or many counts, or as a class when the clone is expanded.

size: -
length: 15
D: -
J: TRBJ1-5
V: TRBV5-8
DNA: TGTGCCAGCAGCCTGACGGGACTAGCGGGTGATACGCAGCATTTT
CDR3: CASSLTGLAGDTQHF

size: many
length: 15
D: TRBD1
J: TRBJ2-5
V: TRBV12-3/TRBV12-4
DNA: TGTGCCAGCAGTTTATCTGGGACAGCCCACGAGACCCAGTACTTC
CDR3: CASSLSGTAHETQYF

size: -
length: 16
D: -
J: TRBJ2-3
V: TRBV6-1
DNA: TGTGCCAGCACCAAGGAGCTAGCAGTATTCACAGATACGCAGTATTTT
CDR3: CASTKELAVFTDTQYF

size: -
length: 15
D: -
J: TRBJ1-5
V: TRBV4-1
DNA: TGCGCCAGCAGCCAAGACGGACAGCAAAATCAGCCCCAGCATTTT
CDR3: CASSQDGQQNQPQHF

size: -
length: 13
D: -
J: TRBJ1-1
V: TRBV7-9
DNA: TGTGCCAGCAGCTTAGAGGCAGTCTCTGAAGCTTTCTTT
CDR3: CASSLEAVSEAFF

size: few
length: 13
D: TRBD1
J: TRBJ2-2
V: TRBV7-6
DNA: TGTGCCAGCAGCCCATCGACAGGGGGGGAGCTGTTTTTT
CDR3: CASSPSTGGELFF

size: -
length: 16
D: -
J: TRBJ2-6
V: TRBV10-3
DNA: TGTGCCATCAAGGGGGGAGGGGTCTCTGGGGCCAACGTCCTGACTTTC
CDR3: CAIKGGGVSGANVLTF

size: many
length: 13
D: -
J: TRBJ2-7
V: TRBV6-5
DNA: TGTGCCAGCAGTTACGACAGTACCTACGAGCAGTACTTC
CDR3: CASSYDSTYEQYF

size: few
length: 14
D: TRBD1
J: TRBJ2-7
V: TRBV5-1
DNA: TGCGCCAGCAGCTCGGACAGGGCCCCCCACGAGCAGTACTTC
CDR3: CASSSDRAPHEQYF

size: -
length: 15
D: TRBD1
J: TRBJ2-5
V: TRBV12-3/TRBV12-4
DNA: TGTGCCAGCAGTGTACAGGGGGAGGTGGGGGAGACCCAGTACTTC
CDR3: CASSVQGEVGETQYF

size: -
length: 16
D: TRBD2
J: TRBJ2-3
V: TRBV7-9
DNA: TGTGCCAGCAGCACCCTAGCGGGAGGAACGGGAGATACGCAGTATTTT
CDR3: CASSTLAGGTGDTQYF

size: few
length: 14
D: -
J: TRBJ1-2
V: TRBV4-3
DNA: TGCGCCAGCAGCCAAGATAGGTGGCGGAGGGGCTACACCTTC
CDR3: CASSQDRWRRGYTF

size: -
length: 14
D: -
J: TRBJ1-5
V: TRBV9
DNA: TGTGCCAGCAGCCCCGACAGTGGATATCAGCCCCAGCATTTT
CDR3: CASSPDSGYQPQHF

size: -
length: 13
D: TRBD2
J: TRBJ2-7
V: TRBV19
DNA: TGTGCCAGTAGCCCGGGACTAGAATTCAAGCAGTACTTC
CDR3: CASSPGLEFKQYF

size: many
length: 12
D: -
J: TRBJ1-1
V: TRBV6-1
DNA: TGTGCCAGCGAGATCCGGGGTAGTGAAGCTTTCTTT
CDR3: CASEIRGSEAFF

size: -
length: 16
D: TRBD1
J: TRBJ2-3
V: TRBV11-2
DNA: TGTGCCAGCAGCTTTTATGGGACAGGGGGCACAGATACGCAGTATTTT
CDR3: CASSFYGTGGTDTQYF

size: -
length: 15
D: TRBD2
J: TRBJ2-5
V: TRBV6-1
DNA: TGTGCCAGCAGCCAGACTAGCGGGAGAGGGGAGACCCAGTACTTC
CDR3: CASSQTSGRGETQYF

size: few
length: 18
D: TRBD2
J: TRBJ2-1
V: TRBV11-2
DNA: TGTGCCAGCAGCGCCAAAATACTAGCGGGAGGCCTCTACAATGAGCAGTTCTTC
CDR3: CASSAKILAGGLYNEQFF

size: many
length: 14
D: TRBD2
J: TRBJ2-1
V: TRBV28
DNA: TGTGCCAGCAGGCCTAGCGGGAGTAAGAATGAGCAGTTCTTC
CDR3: CASRPSGSKNEQFF

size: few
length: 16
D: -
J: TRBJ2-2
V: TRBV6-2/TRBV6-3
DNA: TGTGCCAGCAGTTACGGGACCAGGGGGAACACCGGGGAGCTGTTTTTT
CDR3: CASSYGTRGNTGELFF

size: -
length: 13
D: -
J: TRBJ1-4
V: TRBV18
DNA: TGTGCCAGCTCGCCATATCCGGGTGAAAAACTGTTTTTT
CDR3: CASSPYPGEKLFF

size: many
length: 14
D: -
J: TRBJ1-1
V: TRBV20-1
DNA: TGCAGTGCATATTACAGGGATGGGAACACTGAAGCTTTCTTT
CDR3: CSAYYRDGNTEAFF

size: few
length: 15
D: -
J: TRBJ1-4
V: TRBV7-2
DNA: TGTGCCAGCAGCATCTCGACAGGCTCTAATGAAAAACTGTTTTTT
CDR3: CASSISTGSNEKLFF